This is a list of T cell receptor beta chains from one sample in a study of cytomegalovirus exposure and HLA in healthy donors. Measured with immunoSEQ multiplex PCR; TCRdb has only the in-frame clones, and not every one. This sample has hundreds of thousands of clones, with 86% found just once. The material sequenced was PBMCs. These receptors came from a woman under 30 in good health and CMV-seronegative. Both conserved end residues are part of each CDR3. Fields, in order: clone size, D gene, J gene, V gene, CDR3 protein, CDR3 DNA. The D gene is left open where the match is weak. A row's size may be missing; if present it is once, few, many or a size class.

NA	TRBD1	TRBJ2-1	TRBV19	CASSPTGGGFNEQFF	TGTGCCAGTAGTCCGACAGGGGGTGGGTTCAATGAGCAGTTCTTC
once	NA	TRBJ2-4	TRBV11-2	CASSPTPGVDIQYF	TGTGCCAGCAGCCCCACCCCAGGGGTCGACATTCAGTACTTC
NA	TRBD1	TRBJ1-4	TRBV4-1	CASSQPTGATNEKLFF	TGCGCCAGCAGCCAACCTACAGGGGCAACTAATGAAAAACTGTTTTTT
NA	NA	TRBJ2-5	TRBV5-1	CASSKQSGQETQYF	TGCGCCAGCAGCAAGCAGAGCGGCCAAGAGACCCAGTACTTC
once	NA	TRBJ1-1	TRBV10-1	CASSGSGNTEAFF	TGCGCCAGCAGTGGGAGCGGGAACACTGAAGCTTTCTTT
NA	TRBD1	TRBJ1-4	TRBV7-2	CASRKGRGQATNEKLFF	TGTGCCAGCAGGAAGGGCAGGGGGCAAGCAACTAATGAAAAACTGTTTTTT
NA	NA	TRBJ1-1	TRBV5-1	CASSPWEGRPFEAFF	TGCGCCAGCAGCCCCTGGGAAGGGAGACCTTTTGAAGCTTTCTTT
NA	TRBD1	TRBJ1-1	TRBV10-3	CATRTGTGNTEAFF	TGTGCCACCCGGACAGGAACGGGGAACACTGAAGCTTTCTTT
NA	TRBD2	TRBJ2-1	TRBV28	CASSPPGLAVYEQFF	TGTGCCAGCAGCCCACCGGGACTAGCGGTGTATGAGCAGTTCTTC
NA	NA	TRBJ1-5	TRBV16	CASSQTGVYSNQPQHF	TGTGCCAGCAGCCAAACAGGTGTCTATAGCAATCAGCCCCAGCATTTT
NA	TRBD2	TRBJ2-7	TRBV5-6	CASSLEGKRGGPHEQYF	TGTGCCAGCAGCTTAGAGGGGAAGCGGGGGGGCCCTCACGAGCAGTACTTC
NA	NA	TRBJ1-1	TRBV4-1	CASSQDVRRNTEAFF	TGCGCCAGCAGCCAAGATGTCAGAAGAAACACTGAAGCTTTCTTT
NA	NA	TRBJ2-7	TRBV28	CASSYPPGEQYF	TGTGCCAGCAGTTACCCCCCGGGCGAGCAGTACTTC
NA	NA	TRBJ2-5	TRBV2	CASSSGGETQYF	TGTGCCAGCAGTTCCGGGGGAGAGACCCAGTACTTC
NA	TRBD2	TRBJ2-1	TRBV29-1	CSEGLAGYNEQFF	TGCAGCGAGGGACTAGCGGGATACAATGAGCAGTTCTTC
NA	TRBD2	TRBJ2-3	TRBV4-2	CASSPTPGLAGGSDTQYF	TGTGCCAGCAGCCCAACGCCAGGACTAGCGGGGGGCTCAGATACGCAGTATTTT
NA	NA	TRBJ1-1	TRBV2	CASSVIKGGTEAFF	TGTGCCAGCAGTGTAATCAAGGGGGGGACTGAAGCTTTCTTT
NA	NA	TRBJ2-7	TRBV28	CASSLQGYEQYF	TGTGCCAGCAGTCTCCAGGGATACGAGCAGTACTTC
NA	NA	TRBJ1-4	TRBV5-1	CASSLGDGNALAKLFF	TGCGCCAGCAGCTTGGGTGACGGAAATGCTTTAGCAAAACTGTTTTTT
once	TRBD1	TRBJ1-1	TRBV2	CAKTQGAVNTEAFF	TGTGCCAAAACACAGGGGGCGGTGAACACTGAAGCTTTCTTT
NA	TRBD1	TRBJ1-5	TRBV28	CASSLFLYRGRNNQPQHF	TGTGCCAGCAGTTTATTCCTCTATAGGGGGCGGAACAATCAGCCCCAGCATTTT
NA	TRBD2	TRBJ2-1	TRBV5-1	CASSFTSGGGNEQFF	TGCGCCAGCAGCTTTACTAGCGGGGGCGGGAATGAGCAGTTCTTC
NA	TRBD2	TRBJ2-1	TRBV27	CASSFGRSDNEQFF	TGTGCCAGCAGTTTCGGGAGGTCTGACAATGAGCAGTTCTTC
NA	NA	TRBJ1-4	TRBV2	CASRDPTPGREKLFF	TGTGCCAGCAGGGACCCTACCCCAGGGAGGGAAAAACTGTTTTTT
NA	TRBD1	TRBJ2-7	TRBV19	CASSIRQGGPREQYF	TGTGCCAGTAGTATCAGACAGGGCGGACCTCGCGAGCAGTACTTC
few	NA	TRBJ1-6	TRBV4-2	CASSPRDGKDSPLHF	TGTGCCAGCAGCCCACGGGATGGGAAGGATTCACCCCTCCACTTT
once	NA	TRBJ2-1	TRBV9	CASSVPSPDNEQFF	TGTGCCAGCAGCGTGCCCTCCCCGGACAATGAGCAGTTCTTC
NA	TRBD2	TRBJ2-1	TRBV2	CASSWTSAREEQFF	TGTGCCAGCAGTTGGACTAGCGCCCGGGAGGAGCAGTTCTTC
NA	TRBD1	TRBJ1-5	TRBV27	CASSSGGTGKGQPQHF	TGTGCCAGCAGTTCCGGCGGGACAGGGAAAGGACAGCCCCAGCATTTT